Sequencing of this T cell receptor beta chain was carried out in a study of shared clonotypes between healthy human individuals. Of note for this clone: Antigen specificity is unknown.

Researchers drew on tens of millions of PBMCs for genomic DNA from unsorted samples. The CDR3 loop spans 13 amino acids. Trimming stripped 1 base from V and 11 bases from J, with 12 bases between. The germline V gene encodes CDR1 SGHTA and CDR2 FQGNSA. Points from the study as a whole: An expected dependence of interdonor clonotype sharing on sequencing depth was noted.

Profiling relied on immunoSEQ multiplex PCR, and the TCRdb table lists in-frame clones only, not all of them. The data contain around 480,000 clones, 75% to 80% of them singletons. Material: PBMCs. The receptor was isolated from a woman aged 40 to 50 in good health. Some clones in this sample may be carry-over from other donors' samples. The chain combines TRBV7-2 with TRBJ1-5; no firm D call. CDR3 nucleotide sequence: TGTGCCAGCAGCTTAGAAGGCGCTTTGGCCCAGCATTTT. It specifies CASSLEGALAQHF.